This T cell receptor beta chain stems from a study of T cells in localized non-small cell lung cancer. General observations from the study: Sequencing, confined to only one tumor region, leaves heterogeneity possible.

The CDR3 is made up of 16 amino acids. From germline, CDR1 is WNHNN and CDR2 SYGVQD (reference sequence). V was pared by 2 bases and J by 0 bases, with 8 bases between. About this clone: Antigen specificity is unknown.

Repertoires were generated with immunoSEQ multiplex PCR, while TCRdb's copy carries only in-frame clones and drops some. Seen here are fewer than 95,000 clones, approximately 91% observed once, and the top ten hold 4.1%. This sequence originates from a woman aged 40 to 75 with stage II squamous cell lung carcinoma. The sample consisted of PBMCs, taken before any cancer treatment. This chain links TRBV10-1 with TRBJ2-6; tentative D call: TRBD2 (5 bases). CDR3 region: CASSEGGPSGANVLTF. CDR3 nucleotide sequence: TGCGCCAGCAGTGAGGGAGGACCCTCTGGGGCCAACGTCCTGACTTTC.